This note documents a single T cell receptor beta chain sequence. Antigen unknown. This entry is derived from a study of regulatory T cells in long-lasting Graves disease. Study-wide results and limits: Thyroid tissue was not sampled; only peripheral blood was.

Noted time point: newly diagnosed GD, antithyroid drugs for less than 3 months. Generation of the TCR library employed RNA extracted from PBMCs. From an endocrinology department in Xi'an, China, came the patients. This CDR3 spans 16 amino acids. CDR1 and CDR2 (germline): MNHEY, SVGEGT. CDR3-region Arm-PCR and iRepertoire HTBI primers produced the TCR beta libraries. In the authors' methods: Identified segments across samples numbered just over 60 TRBV and 14 to 15 TRBJ. MiXCR, run by TCRdb on the multiplex PCR reads, gives a single entry per CDR3 protein. These V and J calls are TCRdb output, not the study's own analysis. The data hold 300,000 to 450,000 distinct CDR3 sequences, with around a sixth observed a single time.

The sample here was peripheral blood mononuclear cells (PBMCs), taken at new diagnosis, from a patient treated with antithyroid drugs. The source is a female donor with Graves disease. The chain recombines TRBV6-2 or TRBV6-3 with TRBJ2-3; a possible D gene is TRBD1 (5 bases). The J call is uncertain, as TRBJ2-7 better fits the DNA end. The CDR3 spells CASSATDSSNSYEQYF. CDR3 sequence (DNA): TGTGCCAGCAGTGCAACAGACAGTTCTAACTCCTACGAGCAGTACTTC.